This TCR beta chain was recovered during a study of tumor-infiltrating lymphocytes in oesophageal squamous cell carcinoma. This clonotype came up a few times. V was pared by 4 bases and J by 0 bases, with 6 bases of the junction left unmatched. The length of the CDR3 is 16 residues. CDR1 is SGHTA and CDR2 is FQGNSA in the germline V gene. A single record per CDR3 protein comes from TCRdb applying MiXCR to the PCR reads. This sample has roughly 16,000 distinct CDR3 sequences, with less than 50% found just once. The chain links TRBV7-2 to TRBJ2-1; TRBD1 agrees at 7 bases. This clonotype was sampled from a female donor with esophageal squamous cell carcinoma. The sample comprised normal esophageal tissue next to the tumor. The CDR3 loop is CASSSTRQGSYNEQFF. CDR3 bases: TGTGCCAGCAGCTCCACTCGACAGGGCTCCTACAATGAGCAGTTCTTC.